The entry below gives a single T cell receptor (beta chain) sequence along with its context. As yet, its antigen is unknown. Trimming pared 1 base from V and 1 base from J, leaving 7 bases between. CDR1 and CDR2 (germline): MGHRA, YSYEKL. CDR3 length: 14 amino acids. Both subsets, CD45RA+ naive and CD45RA-negative memory, were split from the CD4+ cells. This entry is derived from a study of shared clonotypes between healthy human individuals. General observations from the study: As a rule, naive subsets had a larger estimated richness than memory subsets.

Researchers ran the assay at a deep level. The method was immunoSEQ multiplex PCR; TCRdb's version includes in-frame clones alone and lacks a portion of them. The repertoire holds about 530,000 clones, with about 95% as singletons. This TCR was recovered from a woman aged 30 to 39 in good health. The genes are TRBV4-1 and TRBJ1-1, with D uncertain. The sequencing sample was made of naive CD4+ T cells sorted from blood. Stated subset: CD45RA+ positively selected. This CDR3 is CASSQVFQNTEAFF. The CDR3 nucleotides read TGCGCCAGCAGCCAAGTATTCCAGAACACTGAAGCTTTCTTT.